Listed below are T cell receptor beta chains from one sample, sequenced in a study of early T cells in non-severe SARS-CoV-2 infection. TCRdb ran MiXCR on the 5' RACE reads and lists one entry per CDR3 protein. The repertoire holds more than 35,000 distinct CDR3 sequences, with roughly 5.6% as singletons. The specimen was whole blood. These receptors all come from an adult who was a healthcare worker with PCR-confirmed SARS-CoV-2 infection or an uninfected control (not recorded which). CDR3s include the opening cysteine and the closing phenylalanine or tryptophan. A D gene is named only where the DNA matches it firmly. For some rows the clone size is stated as once, few or many, or as a class when expanded; others skip it.

abundance: many
d_gene: .
j_gene: TRBJ2-4
v_gene: TRBV5-1
CDR3aa: CASSLAGGKNIQYF
CDR3nt: TGCGCCAGCAGCTTGGCTGGAGGCAAAAACATTCAGTACTTC

abundance: few
d_gene: .
j_gene: TRBJ1-6
v_gene: TRBV12-3/TRBV12-4
CDR3aa: CATSGSEVSPLHF
CDR3nt: TGTGCCACCTCGGGGAGCGAGGTCTCACCCCTCCACTTT

abundance: many
d_gene: .
j_gene: TRBJ2-5
v_gene: TRBV18
CDR3aa: CASSTGAETQYF
CDR3nt: TGTGCCAGCTCGACGGGCGCAGAGACCCAGTACTTC

abundance: .
d_gene: .
j_gene: TRBJ1-2
v_gene: TRBV30
CDR3aa: CACSLDTAAYGYTF
CDR3nt: TGTGCCTGCAGTCTCGATACAGCAGCCTATGGCTACACCTTC

abundance: few
d_gene: .
j_gene: TRBJ1-1
v_gene: TRBV5-1
CDR3aa: CASSRGGKNTEAFF
CDR3nt: TGCGCCAGCAGCCGGGGGGGCAAGAACACTGAAGCTTTCTTT

abundance: many
d_gene: TRBD1
j_gene: TRBJ2-2
v_gene: TRBV19
CDR3aa: CASSRQGEDTGELFF
CDR3nt: TGTGCCAGTAGTAGACAGGGAGAGGACACCGGGGAGCTGTTTTTT

abundance: many
d_gene: .
j_gene: TRBJ1-2
v_gene: TRBV13
CDR3aa: CASSSQENYGYTF
CDR3nt: TGTGCCAGCAGCTCCCAGGAGAACTATGGCTACACCTTC

abundance: many
d_gene: TRBD2
j_gene: TRBJ2-7
v_gene: TRBV4-2
CDR3aa: CASSPRLAGEQYF
CDR3nt: TGTGCCAGCAGCCCTAGACTAGCGGGTGAGCAGTACTTC

abundance: medium-sized
d_gene: .
j_gene: TRBJ1-6
v_gene: TRBV5-5
CDR3aa: CASRTGSYSYNSPLHF
CDR3nt: TGTGCCAGCAGGACGGGGTCGTACTCCTATAATTCACCCCTCCACTTT

abundance: few
d_gene: .
j_gene: TRBJ2-6
v_gene: TRBV18
CDR3aa: CASSPRQFSGANVLTF
CDR3nt: TGTGCCAGCTCACCGAGGCAGTTCTCTGGGGCCAACGTCCTGACTTTC

abundance: many
d_gene: TRBD2
j_gene: TRBJ2-3
v_gene: TRBV20-1
CDR3aa: CSASGGGDTQYF
CDR3nt: TGCAGTGCTAGCGGGGGGGGAGATACGCAGTATTTT

abundance: many
d_gene: TRBD1
j_gene: TRBJ1-1
v_gene: TRBV7-6
CDR3aa: CASRAGGSTEAFF
CDR3nt: TGTGCCAGCAGGGCAGGGGGCTCTACTGAAGCTTTCTTT

abundance: many
d_gene: .
j_gene: TRBJ1-1
v_gene: TRBV12-3/TRBV12-4
CDR3aa: CASSLGAGAVTEAFF
CDR3nt: TGTGCCAGCAGTTTAGGGGCAGGGGCAGTCACTGAAGCTTTCTTT

abundance: few
d_gene: .
j_gene: TRBJ1-4
v_gene: TRBV9
CDR3aa: CASSRGDVNEKLFF
CDR3nt: TGTGCCAGCAGCCGCGGTGACGTAAATGAAAAACTGTTTTTT

abundance: many
d_gene: .
j_gene: TRBJ2-1
v_gene: TRBV19
CDR3aa: CASSIRPDLPWDEQFF
CDR3nt: TGTGCCAGTAGTATACGACCAGACCTCCCATGGGATGAGCAGTTCTTC

abundance: few
d_gene: .
j_gene: TRBJ1-1
v_gene: TRBV7-9
CDR3aa: CASSKSVNTEAFF
CDR3nt: TGTGCCAGCAGCAAGAGCGTCAACACTGAAGCTTTCTTT

abundance: few
d_gene: .
j_gene: TRBJ2-1
v_gene: TRBV19
CDR3aa: CASKTKGSSYNEQFF
CDR3nt: TGTGCCAGTAAGACGAAGGGGAGCTCCTACAATGAGCAGTTCTTC

abundance: many
d_gene: .
j_gene: TRBJ2-1
v_gene: TRBV7-6
CDR3aa: CASSLEASTKTYNEQFF
CDR3nt: TGTGCCAGCAGCTTAGAGGCCAGCACAAAAACCTACAATGAGCAGTTCTTC

abundance: many
d_gene: TRBD2
j_gene: TRBJ2-1
v_gene: TRBV11-3
CDR3aa: CASSLGVAGGPRNEQFF
CDR3nt: TGTGCCAGCAGCTTAGGGGTAGCGGGAGGCCCCCGGAATGAGCAGTTCTTC

abundance: many
d_gene: TRBD1
j_gene: TRBJ1-3
v_gene: TRBV12-3/TRBV12-4
CDR3aa: CASRPTGEDTIYF
CDR3nt: TGTGCCAGCAGACCGACAGGGGAAGACACCATATATTTT

abundance: many
d_gene: .
j_gene: TRBJ2-7
v_gene: TRBV27
CDR3aa: CASSLGGARAEQYF
CDR3nt: TGTGCCAGCAGTTTAGGAGGGGCGAGAGCCGAGCAGTACTTC

abundance: many
d_gene: TRBD2
j_gene: TRBJ2-5
v_gene: TRBV5-1
CDR3aa: CASSSAGGELQETQYF
CDR3nt: TGCGCCAGCAGCTCCGCGGGAGGGGAGCTCCAAGAGACCCAGTACTTC

abundance: many
d_gene: .
j_gene: TRBJ2-3
v_gene: TRBV20-1
CDR3aa: CSAFVSDTQYF
CDR3nt: TGCAGTGCTTTCGTGTCAGATACGCAGTATTTT

abundance: many
d_gene: TRBD1
j_gene: TRBJ1-6
v_gene: TRBV9
CDR3aa: CASSAQGVANSPLHF
CDR3nt: TGTGCCAGCAGCGCCCAGGGGGTGGCTAATTCACCCCTCCACTTT

abundance: .
d_gene: .
j_gene: TRBJ1-6
v_gene: TRBV11-2
CDR3aa: CASSLPGHNSPLHF
CDR3nt: TGTGCCAGCAGCTTACCGGGTCATAATTCACCCCTCCACTTT

abundance: .
d_gene: TRBD2
j_gene: TRBJ2-3
v_gene: TRBV2
CDR3aa: CASSDGLAGGHGTDTQYF
CDR3nt: TGTGCCAGCAGCGATGGACTAGCGGGAGGGCACGGCACAGATACGCAGTATTTT